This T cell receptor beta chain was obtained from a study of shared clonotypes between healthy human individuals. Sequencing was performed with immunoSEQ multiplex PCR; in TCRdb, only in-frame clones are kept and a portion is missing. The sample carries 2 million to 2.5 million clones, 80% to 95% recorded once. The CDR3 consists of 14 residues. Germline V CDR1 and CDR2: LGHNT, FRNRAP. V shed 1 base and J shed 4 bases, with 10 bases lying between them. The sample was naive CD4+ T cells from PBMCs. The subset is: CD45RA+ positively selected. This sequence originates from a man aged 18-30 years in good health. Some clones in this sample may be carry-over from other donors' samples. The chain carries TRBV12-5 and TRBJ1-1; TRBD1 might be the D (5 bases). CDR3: CASGLGQGTTEAFF. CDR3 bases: TGTGCTAGTGGTTTGGGTCAGGGAACCACTGAAGCTTTCTTT.